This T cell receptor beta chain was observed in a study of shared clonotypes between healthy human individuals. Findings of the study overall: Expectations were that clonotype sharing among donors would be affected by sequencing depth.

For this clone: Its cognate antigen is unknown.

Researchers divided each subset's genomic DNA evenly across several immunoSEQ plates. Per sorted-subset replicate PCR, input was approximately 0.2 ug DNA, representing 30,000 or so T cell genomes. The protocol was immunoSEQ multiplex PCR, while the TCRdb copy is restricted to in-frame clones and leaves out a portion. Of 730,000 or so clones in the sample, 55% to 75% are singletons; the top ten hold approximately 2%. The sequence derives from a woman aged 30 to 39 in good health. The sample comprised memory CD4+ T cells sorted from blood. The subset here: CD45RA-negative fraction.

In nucleotides, the CDR3 is TGTGCCAGCAGCCCTGGCGGGGAGGGCAATGAAAAACTGTTTTTT. This codes for CASSPGGEGNEKLFF. The chain recombines TRBV5-4 with TRBJ1-4; the D is unclear. From germline, CDR1 is SGHNT and CDR2 YYREEE (reference sequence). This CDR3 is built from 15 residues. V lost 4 bases, J lost 5 bases, and 15 bases lay in between.